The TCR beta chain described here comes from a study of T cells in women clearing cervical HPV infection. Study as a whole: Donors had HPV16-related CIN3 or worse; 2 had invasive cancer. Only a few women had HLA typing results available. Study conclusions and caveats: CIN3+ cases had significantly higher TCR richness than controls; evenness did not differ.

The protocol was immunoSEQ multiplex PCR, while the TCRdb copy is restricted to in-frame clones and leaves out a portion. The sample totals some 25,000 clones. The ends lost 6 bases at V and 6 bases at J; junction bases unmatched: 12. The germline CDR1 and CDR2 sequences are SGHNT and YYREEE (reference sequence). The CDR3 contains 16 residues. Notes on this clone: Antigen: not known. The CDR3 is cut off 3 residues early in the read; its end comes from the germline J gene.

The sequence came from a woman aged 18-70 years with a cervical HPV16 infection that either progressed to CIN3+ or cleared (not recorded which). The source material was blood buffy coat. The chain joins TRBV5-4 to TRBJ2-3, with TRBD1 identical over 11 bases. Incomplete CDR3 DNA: TGTGCCAGCACCAATGGCGGGACAGGGGGTGTGGATACG. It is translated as CASTNGGTGGVDT. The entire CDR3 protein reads CASTNGGTGGVDTQYF.